This TCR beta chain was recorded in a study of T cell repertoires in cytomegalovirus infection. Across the study: An indication of both CMV infection and matching HLA type came from public TCR beta signatures.

TCRdb fed the reads into MiXCR, producing one record per CDR3 protein. Among about 920,000 distinct CDR3 sequences listed, under 40% were seen once. Trimming took off 0 bases at V and 3 bases at J, with 12 bases between the two ends. The CDR3 has 15 amino acids. Germline V gene data show CDR1 as MNHEY and CDR2 as SMNVEV (reference sequence). Findings of the study overall: Public TCR beta family frequency separated CMV-and-HLA carriers, including in an independent cohort. CMV-specific TCR beta clonotypes restricted by HLA-C were the ones dominating the ex vivo response.

About this clonotype itself: What it binds is not known.

The rearrangement links TRBV27 to TRBJ2-7, with D possibly matching TRBD1 (5 bases). The clonotype was recovered from a human donor in good health (CMV status not recorded). Some clones in this sample may be carry-over from other donors' samples. The sequenced sample was cultured CD8+ T cells from PBMCs, obtained from culture after CMV antigen stimulation. The CDR3 reads CASSLSWGTVYEQYF. The CDR3 DNA is TGTGCCAGCAGTTTATCGTGGGGCACAGTCTACGAGCAGTACTTC.